This T cell receptor beta chain was sequenced for a study of shared clonotypes between healthy human individuals. Points on this clone: What it recognizes is unknown. Additional DNA sequences in this sample encode the identical CDR3.

CDR3 size: 13 residues. Deletions cut 2 bases from V and 2 bases from J, with 7 bases between. In germline, CDR1 is SGHNT, CDR2 YYREEE (reference sequence). In the original analysis: Sequence data from immunoSEQ were junction-only and lacked quality scores; consequently, filtering differed. This table comes from immunoSEQ multiplex PCR, and its TCRdb copy is limited to in-frame clones, with some not included. That table supplies the V and J calls and clone size; D and trimming were determined from the DNA. The sample contains 2 million to 2.5 million clones, more than 80% of which appear only once. Study-wide points: Naive subsets usually exceeded memory subsets in estimated richness. The four-donor shared clonotypes exceeded non-shared clonotypes in generation probability, with non-shared ones scoring lower. A small donor pool kept down the genetic and exposure-history diversity that was represented.

The receptor was derived from a man between 18 and 35 years old in good health. Some clones in this sample may be carry-over from other donors' samples. V gene TRBV5-4 combines with J gene TRBJ1-2; unclear D gene. The sequenced material came from naive CD4+ T cells from PBMCs. The subset here: CD45RA+ positively selected. This CDR3 reads CASSFSRNYGYTF. Here the CDR3 DNA reads TGTGCCAGCAGCTTTTCAAGGAACTATGGCTACACCTTC.